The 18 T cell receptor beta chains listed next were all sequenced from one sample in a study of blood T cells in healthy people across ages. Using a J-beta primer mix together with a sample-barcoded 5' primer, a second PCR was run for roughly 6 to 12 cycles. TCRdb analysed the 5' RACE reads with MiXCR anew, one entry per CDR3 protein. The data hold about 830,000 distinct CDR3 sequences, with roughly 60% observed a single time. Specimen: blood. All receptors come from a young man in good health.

CDR3 region: CASSVTSGPSQETQYF. Here the CDR3 DNA reads TGTGCCAGCAGCGTAACTAGCGGACCAAGCCAAGAGACCCAGTACTTC. This chain connects TRBV7-6 to TRBJ2-5; 8 bases map to TRBD2. J gave up 1 base and V 5 bases, and 9 bases lay outside the gene matches. Germline V gene data show CDR1 as SGHVS and CDR2 as FNYEAQ. The CDR3 has 16 amino acids.

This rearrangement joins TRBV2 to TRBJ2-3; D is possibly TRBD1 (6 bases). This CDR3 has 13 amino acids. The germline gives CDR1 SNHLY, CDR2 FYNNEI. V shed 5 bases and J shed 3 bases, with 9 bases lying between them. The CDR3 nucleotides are TGTGCCAGCAGTACAGGGAAAACAGATACGCAGTATTTT. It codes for CASSTGKTDTQYF.

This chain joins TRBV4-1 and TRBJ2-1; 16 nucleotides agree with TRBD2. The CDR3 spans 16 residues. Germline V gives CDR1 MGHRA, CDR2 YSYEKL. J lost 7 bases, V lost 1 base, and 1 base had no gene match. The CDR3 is CASSQVGLAGGNEQFF. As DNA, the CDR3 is TGCGCCAGCAGCCAAGTGGGACTAGCGGGAGGGAATGAGCAGTTCTTC.

The CDR3 DNA follows: TGTGCCGGCGGGGTCCCGTCCACAGATACGCAGTATTTT. It specifies CAGGVPSTDTQYF. The chain couples TRBV11-3 to TRBJ2-3; maybe TRBD2 (6 bases). The germline V gene has CDR1 SGHNT and CDR2 YENEEA. The CDR3 is made up of 13 amino acids. Trimming stripped 11 bases from V and 2 bases from J, with 14 bases between.

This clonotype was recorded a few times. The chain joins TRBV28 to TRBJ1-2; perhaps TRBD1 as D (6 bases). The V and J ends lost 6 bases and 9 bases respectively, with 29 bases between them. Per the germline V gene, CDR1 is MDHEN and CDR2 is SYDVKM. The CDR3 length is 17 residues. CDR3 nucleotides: TGTGCCAGCAGCCTTTCGCGGGGAGGGACACCCCGGGCGCGCTACACCTTC. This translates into CASSLSRGGTPRARYTF.

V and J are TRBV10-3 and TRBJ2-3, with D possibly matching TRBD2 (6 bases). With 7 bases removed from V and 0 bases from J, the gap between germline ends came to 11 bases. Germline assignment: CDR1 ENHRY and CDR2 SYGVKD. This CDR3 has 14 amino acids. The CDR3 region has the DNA TGTGCCATCACACGTAGCGGCAGCACAGATACGCAGTATTTT. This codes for CAITRSGSTDTQYF.

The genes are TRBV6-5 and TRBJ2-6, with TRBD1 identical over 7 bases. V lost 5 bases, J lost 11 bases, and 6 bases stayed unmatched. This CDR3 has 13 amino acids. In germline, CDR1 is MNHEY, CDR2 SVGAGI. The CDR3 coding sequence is TGTGCCAGCAGTGTCGATACAGGGGACGTCCTGACTTTC. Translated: CASSVDTGDVLTF.

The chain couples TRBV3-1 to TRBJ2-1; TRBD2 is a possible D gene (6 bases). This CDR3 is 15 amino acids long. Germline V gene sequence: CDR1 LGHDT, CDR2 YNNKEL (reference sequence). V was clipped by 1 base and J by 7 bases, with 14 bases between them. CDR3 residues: CASSQGFAGRNEQFF. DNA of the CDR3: TGTGCCAGCAGCCAAGGGTTCGCAGGGAGGAATGAGCAGTTCTTC.

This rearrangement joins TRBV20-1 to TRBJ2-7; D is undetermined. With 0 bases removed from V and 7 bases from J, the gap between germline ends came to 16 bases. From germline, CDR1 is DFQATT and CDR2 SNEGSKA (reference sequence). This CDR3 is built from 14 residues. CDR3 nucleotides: TGCAGTGCTAGAGATTCCCCTACTTACAATGAGCAGTACTTC. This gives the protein CSARDSPTYNEQYF.

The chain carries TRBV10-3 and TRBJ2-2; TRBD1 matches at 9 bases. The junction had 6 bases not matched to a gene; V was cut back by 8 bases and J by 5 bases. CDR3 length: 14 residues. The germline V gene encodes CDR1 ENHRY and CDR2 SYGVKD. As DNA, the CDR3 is TGTGCCATCCGGGACAGGGAGAAAACCGGGGAGCTGTTTTTT. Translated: CAIRDREKTGELFF.

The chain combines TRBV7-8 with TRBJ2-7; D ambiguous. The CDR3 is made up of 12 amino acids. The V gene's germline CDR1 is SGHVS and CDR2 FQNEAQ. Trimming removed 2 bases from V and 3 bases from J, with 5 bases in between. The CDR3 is CASSLKVYEQYF. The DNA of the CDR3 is TGTGCCAGCAGCTTAAAGGTCTACGAGCAGTACTTC.

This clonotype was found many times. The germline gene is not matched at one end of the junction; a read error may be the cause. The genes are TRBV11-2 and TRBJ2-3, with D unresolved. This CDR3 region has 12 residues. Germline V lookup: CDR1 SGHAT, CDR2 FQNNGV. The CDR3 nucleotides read TGTGCCAGCAGCGTAGACCGATATACGCAGTATTTT. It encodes CASSVDRYTQYF.

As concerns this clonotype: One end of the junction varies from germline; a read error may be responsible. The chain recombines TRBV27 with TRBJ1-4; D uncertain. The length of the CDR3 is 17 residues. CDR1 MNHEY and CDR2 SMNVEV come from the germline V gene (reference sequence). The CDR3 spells CTSSPNIIAATNEKLFF. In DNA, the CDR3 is TGTACCAGCAGTCCAAACATAATTGCTGCAACTAATGAAAAACTGTTTTTT.

The CDR3 here is CASSRGERGAADTQYF. The CDR3 DNA sequence: TGCGCCAGCAGCCGAGGGGAGCGGGGGGCGGCAGATACGCAGTATTTT. This rearrangement joins TRBV5-1 to TRBJ2-3, with TRBD2 matching 9 bases. The CDR3 is made up of 16 amino acids. The germline CDR1 and CDR2 sequences are SGHRS and YFSETQ. V lost 4 bases, J lost 4 bases, and 10 bases stayed unmatched.

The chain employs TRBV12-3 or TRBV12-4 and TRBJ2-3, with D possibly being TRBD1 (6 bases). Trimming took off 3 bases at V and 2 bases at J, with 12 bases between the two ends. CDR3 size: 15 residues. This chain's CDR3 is CASSFQGTDTDTQYF. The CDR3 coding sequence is TGTGCCAGCAGTTTTCAGGGGACGGACACAGATACGCAGTATTTT.

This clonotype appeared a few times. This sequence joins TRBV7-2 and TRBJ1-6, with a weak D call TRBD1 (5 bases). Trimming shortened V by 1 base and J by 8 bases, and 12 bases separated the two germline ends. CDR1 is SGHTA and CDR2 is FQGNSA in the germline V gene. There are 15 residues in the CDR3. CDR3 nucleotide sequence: TGTGCCAGCAGCTTAGTTGGGGGTATGGATTCACCCCTCCACTTT. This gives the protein CASSLVGGMDSPLHF.

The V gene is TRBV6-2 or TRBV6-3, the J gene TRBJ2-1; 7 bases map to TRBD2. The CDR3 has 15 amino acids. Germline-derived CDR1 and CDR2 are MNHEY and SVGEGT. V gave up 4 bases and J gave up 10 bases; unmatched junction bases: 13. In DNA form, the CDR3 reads TGTGCCAGCAGTTCGGTAGGACTAGTCAGAGAGGAGCAGTTCTTC. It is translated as CASSSVGLVREEQFF.

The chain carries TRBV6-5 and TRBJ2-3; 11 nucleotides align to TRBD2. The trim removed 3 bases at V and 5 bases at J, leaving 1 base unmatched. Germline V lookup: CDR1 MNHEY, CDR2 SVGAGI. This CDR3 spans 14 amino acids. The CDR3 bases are TGTGCCAGCAGTTATAGCGGGGGGGTAGATACGCAGTATTTT. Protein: CASSYSGGVDTQYF.